Listed here are 23 T cell receptor beta chains from one sample, sequenced in a study of cytomegalovirus exposure and HLA in healthy donors. Profiling relied on immunoSEQ multiplex PCR, and the TCRdb table lists in-frame clones only, not all of them. The data show 45,000 to 70,000 clones, 90% seen once. What was sequenced was PBMCs. The receptors shown here come from a man younger than 35 in good health and CMV-seronegative.

J is TRBJ1-1 and V is TRBV2; D gene ambiguous. Germline V lookup: CDR1 SNHLY, CDR2 FYNNEI. The CDR3 spans 12 residues. The V end was cut by 2 bases, the J end by 5 bases, with 6 bases between. This CDR3 reads CASSERATEAFF. The DNA for the CDR3 is TGTGCCAGCAGTGAACGTGCGACTGAAGCTTTCTTT.

The chain links TRBV6-1 to TRBJ2-5, with 8 nucleotides matching TRBD2. The CDR3 runs to 15 residues. The germline V gene has CDR1 MNHNS and CDR2 SASEGT. Trimming took 10 bases from V and 2 from J; bases not matched to a gene: 12. CDR3 sequence: CANGLAGTLQETQYF. CDR3 DNA sequence: TGTGCCAACGGACTAGCAGGCACCCTACAAGAGACCCAGTACTTC.

J is TRBJ2-3 and V is TRBV9; D remains unclear. V lost 1 base and J 6 bases, leaving 9 bases between the germline ends. The CDR3 runs to 13 residues. Germline CDR1 reads SGDLS; CDR2 reads YYNGEE. The CDR3, as DNA: TGTGCCAGCAGCGTACCCCCCGGGGATACGCAGTATTTT. Protein sequence: CASSVPPGDTQYF.

The CDR3 spells CASSSEWGPTEAFF. As DNA, the CDR3 is TGTGCCAGCAGCTCCGAATGGGGGCCCACTGAAGCTTTCTTT. The J gene is TRBJ1-1, the V gene TRBV21-1; TRBD1, the D gene given by the table, was not confirmed from the DNA. TRBV21-1 is annotated as a pseudogene. This CDR3 is 14 amino acids long.

This chain connects TRBV7-8 to TRBJ2-7, with 7 bases lining up with TRBD1. The CDR3 runs 15 residues. Trimming cost V 6 bases and J 6 bases; bases outside gene matches: 14. Germline V gene sequence: CDR1 SGHVS, CDR2 FQNEAQ. The CDR3 nucleotides read TGTGCCAGCAGTCTTAGACCCGTAGACAGGGTCGAGCAGTACTTC. Translated, it gives CASSLRPVDRVEQYF.

This rearrangement joins TRBV30 to TRBJ2-7, with 11 bases aligning to TRBD2. This CDR3 spans 14 amino acids. The V gene end was trimmed by 4 bases and the J gene end by 2 bases; junction bases not matched to a gene: 4. Per germline, CDR1 GTSNPN and CDR2 SVGIG (reference sequence). CDR3 nucleotide sequence: TGTGCCTGGATTACTAGCGGGAGCCCCTACGAGCAGTACTTC. As protein: CAWITSGSPYEQYF.

This chain links TRBV30 with TRBJ2-5; 8 bases fit TRBD2. Germline V lookup: CDR1 GTSNPN, CDR2 SVGIG (reference sequence). The CDR3 spans 15 residues. The trim removed 0 bases at V and 4 bases at J, leaving 7 bases unmatched. CDR3 loop: CAWSVGLAARETQYF. Here the CDR3 DNA reads TGTGCCTGGAGTGTAGGACTAGCTGCTCGAGAGACCCAGTACTTC. Variable domain in full (rest from reference TRBV30 and TRBJ2-5): SQTIHQWPATLVQPVGSPLSLECTVEGTSNPNLYWYRQAAGRGLQLLFYSVGIGQISSEVPQNLSASRPQDRQFILSSKKLLLSDSGFYLCAWSVGLAARETQYFGPGTRLLVL.

CDR3 residues: CAWNSGLTDTQYF. The CDR3, as DNA: TGTGCCTGGAACAGCGGCCTCACAGATACGCAGTATTTT. The chain employs TRBV30 and TRBJ2-3; tentative D call: TRBD2 (5 bases). V lost 4 bases and J 2 bases, leaving 10 bases between the germline ends. The CDR3 length is 13 residues. Germline CDR1 reads GTSNPN; CDR2 reads SVGIG (reference sequence). The full variable domain, rest sourced from reference TRBV30 and TRBJ2-3, is SQTIHQWPATLVQPVGSPLSLECTVEGTSNPNLYWYRQAAGRGLQLLFYSVGIGQISSEVPQNLSASRPQDRQFILSSKKLLLSDSGFYLCAWNSGLTDTQYFGPGTRLTVL.

The chain combines TRBV10-1 with TRBJ2-2; TRBD2 matches 13 bases. The trim removed 6 bases at V and 0 bases at J, leaving 7 bases unmatched. Germline loops: CDR1 WNHNN, CDR2 SYGVQD (reference sequence). This CDR3 has 18 residues. The CDR3 here is CASSPGLAGPANTGELFF. The CDR3 DNA reads TGCGCCAGCAGCCCGGGACTAGCGGGACCCGCGAACACCGGGGAGCTGTTTTTT.

This chain joins TRBV18 and TRBJ2-1; TRBD1 matches 12 bases. V trimming: 3 bases; J trimming: 7 bases; junction bases outside the gene matches: 1. This CDR3 has 14 amino acids. Germline lookup yields CDR1 KGHSH and CDR2 LQKENI. In DNA form, the CDR3 reads TGTGCCAGCTCACCGGGACAGGGGGCTAATGAGCAGTTCTTC. The encoded protein is CASSPGQGANEQFF.

This clone came up once. The chain recombines TRBV6-5 with TRBJ2-7, with TRBD1 matching 8 bases. After removal of 6 bases from V and 4 bases from J, the junction contained 5 bases not matched to a gene. Germline CDR1 is MNHEY and CDR2 is SVGAGI. This CDR3 is built from 13 residues. CDR3 in amino acids: CASSRDRSYEQYF. CDR3 nucleotide sequence: TGTGCCAGCAGCCGGGACAGGAGTTACGAGCAGTACTTC.

The rearrangement joins TRBV5-4 to TRBJ2-3; no clear D. CDR3 length: 15 residues. Per germline, CDR1 SGHNT and CDR2 YYREEE (reference sequence). V lost 0 bases and J lost 0, with 8 bases in between. CDR3 in amino acids: CASSLVSPSTDTQYF. The CDR3 bases are TGTGCCAGCAGCTTGGTTAGCCCTAGCACAGATACGCAGTATTTT.

This clone was recorded a few times. The rearrangement links TRBV6-6 to TRBJ2-7; 7 bases align to TRBD1. J gave up 5 bases and V 2 bases, and 6 bases lay outside the gene matches. The CDR3 runs to 14 residues. Germline-derived CDR1 and CDR2 are MNHNY and SVGAGI (reference sequence). The CDR3: CASSYGDSLHEQYF. The CDR3 DNA sequence: TGTGCCAGCAGTTACGGGGACAGCCTCCACGAGCAGTACTTC.

This clone turned up a few times. The chain uses TRBV28 and TRBJ1-1, with D tentatively TRBD1 (6 bases). This CDR3 has 11 amino acids. Germline V gene data show CDR1 as MDHEN and CDR2 as SYDVKM. Trimming took 9 bases from V and 5 from J, leaving 10 bases between them. The CDR3 sequence is CASPRGTEAFF. CDR3 in DNA: TGTGCCAGTCCAAGGGGGACTGAAGCTTTCTTT.

Only a few counts were recorded for this clone. CDR3 coding DNA: TGTGCCAGCACCCAATGGACTAGCGGGAGGAATGAGCAGTTCTTC. It is translated as CASTQWTSGRNEQFF. This chain links TRBV6-5 with TRBJ2-1; 14 bases are a match to TRBD2. CDR1 and CDR2 from the germline V gene are MNHEY and SVGAGI. With V trimmed by 7 bases and J by 7 bases, 6 bases remained unmatched. The CDR3 extends over 15 amino acids.

The genes are TRBV7-3 and TRBJ2-7; D remains ambiguous. V was clipped by 2 bases and J by 1 base, with 12 bases between them. The CDR3 length is 15 residues. Germline V gene lookup returns CDR1 SGHTA and CDR2 FQGTGA. CDR3 nucleotide sequence: TGTGCCAGCAGCTTACACGGCGGCCCTTCCTACGAGCAGTACTTC. Amino acid sequence: CASSLHGGPSYEQYF.

In its sample, this clone was seen a few times. The V gene is TRBV4-1, the J gene TRBJ1-2; D call uncertain. V shed 0 bases and J shed 6 bases, with 14 bases lying between them. Germline V gene data show CDR1 as MGHRA and CDR2 as YSYEKL. This CDR3 region has 15 residues. CDR3: CASSQDSGVWDGYTF. As DNA, the CDR3 is TGCGCCAGCAGCCAAGATTCGGGTGTGTGGGATGGCTACACCTTC.

This clone was seen a handful of times. The genes are TRBV4-2 and TRBJ2-4; 12 nucleotides align to TRBD2. The V segment lost 1 base and the J segment 0 bases; nucleotides outside the gene matches: 10. The germline V gene encodes CDR1 LGHNA and CDR2 YNFKEQ. The CDR3 has 20 residues. The CDR3 protein is CASSQVGETSGSLAKNIQYF. The CDR3 DNA sequence: TGTGCCAGCAGCCAAGTCGGCGAGACTAGCGGGAGCCTAGCCAAAAACATTCAGTACTTC.

The J gene is TRBJ2-7, the V gene TRBV28, with D possibly being TRBD1 (5 bases). The CDR3 has 13 amino acids. The V end lost 3 bases, the J end lost 4 bases, and 10 bases lay between the germline ends. Looked up from germline, CDR1 is MDHEN and CDR2 is SYDVKM. The CDR3 nucleotides are TGTGCCAGCAGTTTTCTCAGGGAATACGAGCAGTACTTC. Its translation is CASSFLREYEQYF.

CDR3 DNA: TGTGCCAGCAGTGCCGACAGGGCTGGGGCCAACGTCCTGACTTTC. Amino acid sequence: CASSADRAGANVLTF. The chain recombines TRBV27 with TRBJ2-6, with 7 bases matching TRBD1. Losses at the gene ends were 5 bases for V and 2 bases for J; bases not matched to a gene: 3. This CDR3 is built from 15 residues. The germline V gene has CDR1 MNHEY and CDR2 SMNVEV (reference sequence).

This chain connects TRBV5-8 to TRBJ1-1; maybe TRBD1 (5 bases). Trimming pared 4 bases from V and 1 base from J, leaving 11 bases between. The CDR3 contains 14 residues. CDR1 and CDR2 from the germline V gene are SGHTS and YDEGEE. CDR3 sequence reads: CASSARQRNTEAFF. In nucleotides, the CDR3 is TGTGCCAGCAGCGCCCGACAGAGGAACACTGAAGCTTTCTTT.

This chain links TRBV15 with TRBJ2-1; TRBD2 matches 7 bases. The V gene's germline CDR1 is LNHNV and CDR2 YYDKDF (reference sequence). V lost 5 bases and J lost 8; bases outside the gene matches: 9. The CDR3 runs 14 residues. DNA of the CDR3: TGTGCCACCAGCTTCAGGACTAGGTTGGATGAGCAGTTCTTC. The encoded protein is CATSFRTRLDEQFF.

The rearrangement joins TRBV9 to TRBJ2-1, with a tentative D call TRBD1 (5 bases). This CDR3 region has 14 residues. The ends were cut back, 3 bases at V and 4 bases at J, with 11 bases in the middle. The V gene's germline CDR1 is SGDLS and CDR2 YYNGEE. The CDR3 DNA is TGTGCCAGCAGCGCATTAACAGGATACAATGAGCAGTTCTTC. Translating it yields CASSALTGYNEQFF.